This T cell receptor beta chain was recorded in a study of cytomegalovirus exposure and HLA in healthy donors. Overall study: A preliminary data release comprised 91 million or so unique TCRs obtained from HLA-typed donors.

As concerns this clone: Antigen unknown.

Overall study findings and caveats: A missense variant in DCLRE1C was later tied to TCR beta V- and J-gene trimming.

13 Jbeta primers and 60 Vbeta primers were used for the PCR. TCRdb keeps only in-frame clones here, not all; method: immunoSEQ multiplex PCR. The profile shows about 130,000 clones, approximately 80% of them singletons. The material sequenced was PBMCs. The receptor's source is a man aged 35 to 55 in good health and CMV-seronegative.

CDR3 region: CASSPGQGGYEQYF. The CDR3 DNA reads as TGTGCCAGCAGCCCGGGACAGGGCGGGTACGAGCAGTACTTC. V gene TRBV7-9 combines with J gene TRBJ2-7, with 9 bases lining up with TRBD1. The CDR3 covers 14 residues. From germline, CDR1 is SEHNR and CDR2 FQNEAQ (reference sequence). The J segment lost 4 bases and the V segment lost 5 bases, leaving 6 bases of the junction unmatched.